These 24 T cell receptor beta chains originate from one sample sequenced in a study of T cells in Graves' hyperthyroidism and ophthalmopathy. The source material, RNA transcripts, was used to amplify TCR beta CDR3 regions. The HTBI primer set was used in a first-round RT-PCR of the TCR CDR3. TCRdb reprocessed the multiplex PCR reads with MiXCR, giving one entry per CDR3 protein. Among 350,000 to 400,000 distinct CDR3 sequences listed, about 15% were seen once. What was sequenced was blood. The receptors come from a woman in her 30s with Graves' hyperthyroidism.

This clonotype was seen many times. The V gene is TRBV12-3 or TRBV12-4, the J gene TRBJ2-5, with TRBD2 matching 13 bases. V was clipped by 6 bases and J by 5 bases; unmatched bases: 3. The CDR3 runs 14 residues. The CDR3 is CASRTSGRGETQYF. CDR3 in DNA: TGTGCCAGCAGAACTAGCGGGAGGGGCGAGACCCAGTACTTC.

There are a few counts of this clonotype. V is TRBV27 and J is TRBJ1-2, with D maybe TRBD1 (6 bases). CDR3 length: 17 amino acids. Germline values: CDR1 MNHEY, CDR2 SMNVEV (reference sequence). Trimming left V 0 bases short and J 3 bases short, with 17 bases between. The CDR3 sequence: CASSLSSPQGKDYGYTF. In DNA form, the CDR3 reads TGTGCCAGCAGTTTATCGTCCCCGCAGGGGAAGGACTATGGCTACACCTTC.

This clonotype has at least ten counts. This chain uses TRBV24-1 with TRBJ2-7, with 8 bases matching TRBD2. Per germline, CDR1 KGHDR and CDR2 SFDVKD. With 4 bases clipped from V and 6 bases from J, the junction kept 7 bases outside the gene matches. The CDR3 is 14 amino acids. CDR3 region: CATSDPGTSSEQYF. DNA for the CDR3: TGTGCCACCAGTGACCCCGGGACTAGTTCCGAGCAGTACTTC.

The sample holds many counts of this clonotype. The chain couples TRBV29-1 to TRBJ2-5, with 7 bases aligning to TRBD2. Germline-derived CDR1 and CDR2 are SQVTM and ANQGSEA. This CDR3 contains 14 residues. The junction had 9 bases not matched to a gene; V was cut back by 8 bases and J by 0 bases. CDR3 loop: CSSSGRGYQETQYF. CDR3 DNA: TGCAGCTCGTCTGGGCGGGGGTACCAAGAGACCCAGTACTTC.

Worth noting for this clonotype: This sequence may be a read error, since a much larger clone differs from it by one base. This chain links TRBV28 with TRBJ2-5; 8 nucleotides match TRBD1. Germline V gene sequence: CDR1 MDHEN, CDR2 SYDVKM. J lost 5 bases, V lost 6 bases, and 11 bases had no gene match. The CDR3 is made up of 15 amino acids. CDR3 DNA: TGTGCCAGCAGAGAGACACAGGGGGTTTGGGAGACCCAGTACTTC. Protein sequence: CASRETQGVWETQYF.

This clonotype occurred many times. The V call is TRBV4-1, the J call TRBJ1-5; D is unclear. The CDR3 is 15 residues long. Trimming cost V 1 base and J 1 base, with 8 bases left between them. CDR1 and CDR2 from the germline V gene are MGHRA and YSYEKL. The CDR3, as DNA: TGCGCCAGCAGCCAAGCTAGGTCGAGCAATCAGCCCCAGCATTTT. Amino acid sequence: CASSQARSSNQPQHF.

In its sample, this clonotype was seen many times. This sequence joins TRBV18 and TRBJ2-1; 8 bases map to TRBD2. This CDR3 has 15 amino acids. Germline V gives CDR1 KGHSH, CDR2 LQKENI. With V trimmed by 1 base and J by 7 bases, 6 bases remained unmatched. The CDR3 is CASSPLGLVSNEQFF. CDR3 nucleotides: TGTGCCAGCTCACCACTGGGACTAGTATCTAATGAGCAGTTCTTC. Complete variable domain (other parts from reference TRBV18 and TRBJ2-1): NAGVMQNPRHLVRRRGQEARLRCSPMKGHSHVYWYRQLPEEGLKFMVYLQKENIIDESGMPKERFSAEFPKEGPSILRIQQVVRGDSAAYFCASSPLGLVSNEQFFGPGTRLTVL.

This clonotype has only a few counts. V and J are TRBV29-1 and TRBJ2-1, with 9 bases identical to TRBD1. This CDR3 region has 15 residues. V trimming: 4 bases; J trimming: 3 bases; junction bases outside the gene matches: 7. Per the germline V gene, CDR1 is SQVTM and CDR2 is ANQGSEA. The CDR3 here is CSVVLWGQGYNEQFF. The CDR3 DNA follows: TGCAGCGTTGTCTTATGGGGACAGGGCTACAATGAGCAGTTCTTC.

V and J are TRBV30 and TRBJ1-4; 8 bases agree with TRBD1. CDR1 and CDR2 (germline): GTSNPN, SVGIG (reference sequence). Trimming at V came to 3 bases and at J to 4 bases, leaving 10 bases not matched to a gene. The CDR3 covers 16 residues. CDR3 amino acids: CAWRAQDRVYNEKLFF. The CDR3, as DNA: TGTGCCTGGAGAGCCCAGGACAGGGTCTATAATGAAAAACTGTTTTTT.

The sample holds many counts of this clonotype. This chain uses TRBV3-1 with TRBJ1-1; D uncertain. CDR1 is LGHDT, CDR2 YNNKEL, per germline (reference sequence). V gave up 3 bases and J gave up 4 bases, with 6 bases separating them. The CDR3 is 12 amino acids. The chain's CDR3 is CASSHGGTEAFF. The CDR3 coding sequence is TGTGCCAGCAGCCACGGTGGCACTGAAGCTTTCTTT. Combining the CDR3 with reference TRBV3-1 and TRBJ1-1 gives the whole variable domain DTAVSQTPKYLVTQMGNDKSIKCEQNLGHDTMYWYKQDSKKFLKIMFSYNNKELIINETVPNRFSPKSPDKAHLNLHINSLELGDSAVYFCASSHGGTEAFFGQGTRLTVV.

This clonotype was found many times. This sequence joins TRBV18 and TRBJ1-5; D gene uncertain. Between the trimmed V and J ends, which lost 1 base and 8 bases, there was a span of 12 bases. Germline CDR1 reads KGHSH; CDR2 reads LQKENI. This CDR3 comprises 14 residues. The CDR3 sequence: CASSPQYGSEPQHF. CDR3 nucleotide sequence: TGTGCCAGCTCACCACAGTACGGCTCGGAGCCCCAGCATTTT.

This clonotype was seen repeatedly, ten times or more. The genes are TRBV29-1 and TRBJ1-5; D remains unclear. V lost 7 bases, J lost 0 bases, and 19 bases lay in between. Germline CDR1 and CDR2: SQVTM and ANQGSEA. CDR3 length equals 16 residues. CDR3 nucleotides: TGCAGCGCCGAAGGTGGGCCGGAATATAGCAATCAGCCCCAGCATTTT. Translation gives CSAEGGPEYSNQPQHF.

This clonotype has a count of ten or more. The chain is built from TRBV5-1 and TRBJ2-1, with 12 bases identical to TRBD2. The CDR3 length is 15 residues. From germline, CDR1 is SGHRS and CDR2 YFSETQ. The trim removed 3 bases at V and 4 bases at J, leaving 2 bases unmatched. The CDR3 nucleotides read TGCGCCAGCAGCTCAACTAGCGGGAGGTACAATGAGCAGTTCTTC. It is translated as CASSSTSGRYNEQFF.

This chain joins TRBV20-1 and TRBJ2-1; unclear D gene. The CDR3 covers 12 residues. Germline CDR1 reads DFQATT; CDR2 reads SNEGSKA (reference sequence). Trimming shortened V by 0 bases and J by 9 bases, and 9 bases separated the two germline ends. The CDR3 loop reads CSARDLKGEQFF. DNA for the CDR3: TGCAGTGCTAGAGATTTGAAGGGTGAGCAGTTCTTC.

This clonotype appeared many times. CDR3 sequence (DNA): TGTGCCAGCAGCTGGGACACCACAGATACGCAGTATTTT. Amino acid sequence: CASSWDTTDTQYF. The chain employs TRBV7-3 and TRBJ2-3, with a possible D match to TRBD1 (6 bases). The ends were cut back, 4 bases at V and 2 bases at J, with 7 bases in the middle. The CDR3 is 13 amino acids. Germline V gives CDR1 SGHTA, CDR2 FQGTGA.

This clonotype has a count of ten or more. V is TRBV28 and J is TRBJ2-1; D is uncertain. The germline V gene encodes CDR1 MDHEN and CDR2 SYDVKM. Trimming took off 5 bases at V and 8 bases at J, with 7 bases between the two ends. This CDR3 contains 11 residues. For the CDR3, the DNA is TGTGCCAGCAGTCCCCAGTATGAGCAGTTCTTC. Protein sequence: CASSPQYEQFF.

This clonotype appeared many times. V and J are TRBV12-3 or TRBV12-4 and TRBJ2-2, with TRBD1 as a possible D gene (5 bases). The CDR3 contains 15 residues. V shed 3 bases and J shed 6 bases, with 14 bases lying between them. CDR3 coding DNA: TGTGCCAGCAGTTTTGCAGGGTTGGTCCCCGGGGAGCTGTTTTTT. Residues: CASSFAGLVPGELFF.

On this clonotype itself: This sequence may be a read error, since a much larger clone differs from it by one base. The chain joins TRBV5-6 to TRBJ1-1; 9 bases are a match to TRBD1. The CDR3 is 14 residues long. Germline CDR1 reads SGHDT; CDR2 reads YYEEEE. The CDR3 nucleotides are TGTGCCAGCAGTCTAGGACAGGGGACCACTGAAGCTTCCTTT. Protein: CASSLGQGTTEASF.

In this sample, this clonotype turned up many times. The V and J genes are TRBV28 and TRBJ2-1, with a tentative D call TRBD2 (5 bases). Germline V gives CDR1 MDHEN, CDR2 SYDVKM. V shed 5 bases and J shed 13 bases, with 12 bases lying between them. The CDR3 loop spans 11 amino acids. The DNA of the CDR3 is TGTGCCAGCAGTCCCCGACTATTTCAGTTCTTC. Translating gives CASSPRLFQFF.

Concerning this clonotype: It may be a read error: a sequence one base away is much more abundant. CDR3 loop: CASSRGTGSYNEQFF. The DNA of the CDR3 is TGTGCCAGCAGTCGAGGGACAGGGTCCTACAATGAGCAGTTCTTC. This chain uses TRBV12-3 or TRBV12-4 with TRBJ2-1; 9 bases align to TRBD1. V lost 5 bases to trimming and J lost 1 base; unmatched junction nucleotides: 3. The CDR3 is 15 residues long.

At least ten counts were recorded for this clonotype. The V and J genes are TRBV20-1 and TRBJ2-5, with TRBD2 identical over 7 bases. Germline V gene sequence: CDR1 DFQATT, CDR2 SNEGSKA (reference sequence). J was trimmed by 5 bases and V by 6 bases; bases with no gene match: 6. This CDR3 region has 12 residues. The CDR3 region is CSASGAGETQYF. CDR3 sequence (DNA): TGCAGTGCCAGCGGGGCGGGGGAGACCCAGTACTTC.

At least ten counts were recorded for this clonotype. The rearrangement links TRBV28 to TRBJ2-7; 8 nucleotides agree with TRBD1. CDR3 length: 15 residues. The junction had 9 bases not matched to a gene; V was cut back by 6 bases and J by 2 bases. The germline V gene encodes CDR1 MDHEN and CDR2 SYDVKM. CDR3 bases: TGTGCCAGCAGCCGGCCCAGGGGGCTAACCTACGAGCAGTACTTC. Its translation is CASSRPRGLTYEQYF.

This clonotype was recorded at least ten times. This sequence joins TRBV30 and TRBJ2-3; D gene ambiguous. This CDR3 contains 15 residues. Germline CDR1 and CDR2: GTSNPN and SVGIG (reference sequence). V was shortened by 7 bases and J by 0 bases, with 17 bases between the two germline ends. The CDR3 region is CASRTERSSTDTQYF. The CDR3 DNA is TGTGCCTCCCGGACCGAGAGGTCGAGCACAGATACGCAGTATTTT. The full variable domain, its missing parts supplied by reference TRBV30 and TRBJ2-3, is SQTIHQWPATLVQPVGSPLSLECTVEGTSNPNLYWYRQAAGRGLQLLFYSVGIGQISSEVPQNLSASRPQDRQFILSSKKLLLSDSGFYLCASRTERSSTDTQYFGPGTRLTVL.

In its sample, this clonotype was seen a few times. The genes are TRBV9 and TRBJ2-1, with D perhaps being TRBD1 or TRBD2 (5 bases each). This CDR3 has 14 residues. V shed 3 bases and J shed 4 bases, with 11 bases lying between them. Germline V CDR1 and CDR2: SGDLS, YYNGEE. Here the CDR3 reads CASSAGTKYNEQFF. CDR3 sequence (DNA): TGTGCCAGCAGCGCCGGGACCAAATACAATGAGCAGTTCTTC.